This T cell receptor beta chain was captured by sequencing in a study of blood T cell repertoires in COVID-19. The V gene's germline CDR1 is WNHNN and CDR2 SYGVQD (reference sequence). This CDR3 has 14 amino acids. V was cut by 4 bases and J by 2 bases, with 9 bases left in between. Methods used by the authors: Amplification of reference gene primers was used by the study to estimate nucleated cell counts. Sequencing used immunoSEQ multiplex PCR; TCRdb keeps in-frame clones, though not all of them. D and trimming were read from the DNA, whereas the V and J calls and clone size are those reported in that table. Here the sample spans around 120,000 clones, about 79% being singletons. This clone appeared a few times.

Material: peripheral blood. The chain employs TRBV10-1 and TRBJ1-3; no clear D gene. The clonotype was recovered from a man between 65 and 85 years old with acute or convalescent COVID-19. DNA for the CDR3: TGCGCCAGCAGTGCCGAACTCCCTGGAAACACCATATATTTT. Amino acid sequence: CASSAELPGNTIYF.